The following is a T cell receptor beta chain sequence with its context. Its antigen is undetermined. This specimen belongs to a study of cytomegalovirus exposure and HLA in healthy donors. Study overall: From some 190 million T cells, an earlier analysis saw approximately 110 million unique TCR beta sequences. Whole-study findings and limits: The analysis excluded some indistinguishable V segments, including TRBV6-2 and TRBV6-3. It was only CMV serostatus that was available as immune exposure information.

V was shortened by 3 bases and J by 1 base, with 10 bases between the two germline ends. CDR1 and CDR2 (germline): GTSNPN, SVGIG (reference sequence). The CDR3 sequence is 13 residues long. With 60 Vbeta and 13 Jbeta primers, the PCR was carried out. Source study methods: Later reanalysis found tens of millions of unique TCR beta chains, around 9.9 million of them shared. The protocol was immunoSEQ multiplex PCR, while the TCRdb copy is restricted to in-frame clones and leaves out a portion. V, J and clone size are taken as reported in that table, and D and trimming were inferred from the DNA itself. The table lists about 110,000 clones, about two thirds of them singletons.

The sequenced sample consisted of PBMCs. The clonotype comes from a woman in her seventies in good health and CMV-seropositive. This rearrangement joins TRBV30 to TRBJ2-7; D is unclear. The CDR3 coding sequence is TGTGCCTGGAGACTGCTCGAATCCTACGAGCAGTACTTC. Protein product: CAWRLLESYEQYF.